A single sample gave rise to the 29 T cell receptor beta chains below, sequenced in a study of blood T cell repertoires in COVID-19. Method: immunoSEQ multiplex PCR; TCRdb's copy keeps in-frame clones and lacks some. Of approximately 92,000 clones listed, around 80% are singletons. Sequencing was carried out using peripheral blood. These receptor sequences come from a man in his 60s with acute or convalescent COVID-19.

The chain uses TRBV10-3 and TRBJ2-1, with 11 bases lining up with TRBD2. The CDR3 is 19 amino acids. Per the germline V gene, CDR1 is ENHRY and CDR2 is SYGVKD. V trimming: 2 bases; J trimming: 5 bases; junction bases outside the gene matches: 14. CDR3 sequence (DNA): TGTGCCATCAGTGAGGCCTTAACTAGCGGGAGACAGAAGGACAATGAGCAGTTCTTC. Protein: CAISEALTSGRQKDNEQFF.

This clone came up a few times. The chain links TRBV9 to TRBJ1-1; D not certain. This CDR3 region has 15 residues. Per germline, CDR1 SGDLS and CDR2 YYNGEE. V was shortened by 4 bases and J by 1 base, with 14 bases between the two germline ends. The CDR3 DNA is TGTGCCAGCAGCCCGAGGGTTGCCAGGAACACTGAAGCTTTCTTT. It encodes CASSPRVARNTEAFF.

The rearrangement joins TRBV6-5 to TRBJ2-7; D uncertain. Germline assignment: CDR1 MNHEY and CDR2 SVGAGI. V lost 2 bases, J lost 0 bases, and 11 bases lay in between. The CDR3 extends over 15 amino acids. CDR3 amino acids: CASSYELIPSYEQYV. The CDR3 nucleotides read TGTGCCAGCAGTTACGAGCTCATCCCCTCCTACGAGCAGTACGTC.

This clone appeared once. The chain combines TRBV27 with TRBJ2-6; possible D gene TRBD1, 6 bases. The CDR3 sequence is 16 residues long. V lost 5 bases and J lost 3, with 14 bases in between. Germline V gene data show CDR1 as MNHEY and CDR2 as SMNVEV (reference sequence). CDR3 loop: CASSQTGVSGANVLTF. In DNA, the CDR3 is TGTGCCAGCAGTCAGACAGGTGTTAGTGGGGCCAACGTCCTGACTTTC.

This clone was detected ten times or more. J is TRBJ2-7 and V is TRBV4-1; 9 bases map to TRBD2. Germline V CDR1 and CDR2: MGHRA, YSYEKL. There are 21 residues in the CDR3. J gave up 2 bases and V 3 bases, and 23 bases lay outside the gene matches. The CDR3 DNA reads TGCGCCAGCAGCCATCTTCCGTGGAACAGCGGGGGGAACAGGAGCACCTACGAGCAGTACTTC. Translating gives CASSHLPWNSGGNRSTYEQYF.

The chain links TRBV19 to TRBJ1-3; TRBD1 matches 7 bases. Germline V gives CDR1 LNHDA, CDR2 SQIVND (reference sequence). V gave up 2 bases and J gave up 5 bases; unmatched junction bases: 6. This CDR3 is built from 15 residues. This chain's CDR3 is CASSIIGGPRNTIYF. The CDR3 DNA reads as TGTGCCAGTAGTATAATAGGGGGCCCTAGAAACACCATATATTTT.

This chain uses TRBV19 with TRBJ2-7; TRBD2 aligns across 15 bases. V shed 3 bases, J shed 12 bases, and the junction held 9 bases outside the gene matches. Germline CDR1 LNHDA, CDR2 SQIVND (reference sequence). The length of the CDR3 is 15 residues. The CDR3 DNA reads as TGTGCCAGTAGTATTTCGGGACTAGCGGGGGGCTACGCGTACGTC. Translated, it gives CASSISGLAGGYAYV.

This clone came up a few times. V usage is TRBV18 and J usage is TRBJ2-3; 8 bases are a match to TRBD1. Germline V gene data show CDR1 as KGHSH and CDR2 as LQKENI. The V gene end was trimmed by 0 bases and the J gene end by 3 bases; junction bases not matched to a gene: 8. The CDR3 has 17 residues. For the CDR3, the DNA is TGTGCCAGCTCACCACCGAGGACAGGGAGAACGACAGATACGCAGTATTTT. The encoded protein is CASSPPRTGRTTDTQYF.

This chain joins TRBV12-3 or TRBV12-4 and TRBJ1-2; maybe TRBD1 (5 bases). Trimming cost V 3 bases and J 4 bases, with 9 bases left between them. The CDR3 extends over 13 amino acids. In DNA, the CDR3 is TGTGCCAGCAGTTTGGGGGGTAGCTATGGCTACACCTTC. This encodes CASSLGGSYGYTF.

The CDR3 sequence is CASSYSGSDEQYV. In DNA, the CDR3 is TGTGCCAGCAGTTACTCGGGCTCCGACGAGCAGTACGTC. The chain has TRBV6-6 and TRBJ2-7; D is unresolved. The CDR3 extends over 13 amino acids. The germline CDR1 and CDR2 sequences are MNHNY and SVGAGI (reference sequence).

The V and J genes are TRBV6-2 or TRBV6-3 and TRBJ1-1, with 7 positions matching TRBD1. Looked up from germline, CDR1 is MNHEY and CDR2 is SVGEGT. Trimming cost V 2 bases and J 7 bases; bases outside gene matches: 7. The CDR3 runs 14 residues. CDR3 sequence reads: CASSYERQGGEAFF. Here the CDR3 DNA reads TGTGCCAGCAGTTACGAGAGACAGGGTGGTGAAGCTTTCTTT.

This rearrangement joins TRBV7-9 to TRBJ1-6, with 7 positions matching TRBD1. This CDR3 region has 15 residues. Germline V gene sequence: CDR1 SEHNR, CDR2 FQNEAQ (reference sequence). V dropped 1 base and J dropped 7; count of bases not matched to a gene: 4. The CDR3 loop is CASSLGQGYNSPLHF. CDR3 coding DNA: TGTGCCAGCAGCTTAGGACAGGGTTACAATTCACCCCTCCACTTT.

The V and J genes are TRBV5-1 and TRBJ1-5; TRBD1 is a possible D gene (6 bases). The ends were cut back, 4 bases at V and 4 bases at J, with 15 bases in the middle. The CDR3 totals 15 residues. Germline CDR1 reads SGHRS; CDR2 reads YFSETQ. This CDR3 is CASSPTGNENQPQHF. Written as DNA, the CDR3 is TGCGCCAGCAGCCCGACAGGTAATGAGAATCAGCCCCAGCATTTT.

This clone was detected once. CDR3 residues: CATQKYGYTF. CDR3 in DNA: TGTGCCACCCAGAAGTATGGCTACACCTTC. The chain joins TRBV24-1 to TRBJ1-2; no clear D gene. In germline, CDR1 is KGHDR, CDR2 SFDVKD. Trimming took 9 bases from V and 5 from J, leaving 6 bases between them. This CDR3 comprises 10 residues.

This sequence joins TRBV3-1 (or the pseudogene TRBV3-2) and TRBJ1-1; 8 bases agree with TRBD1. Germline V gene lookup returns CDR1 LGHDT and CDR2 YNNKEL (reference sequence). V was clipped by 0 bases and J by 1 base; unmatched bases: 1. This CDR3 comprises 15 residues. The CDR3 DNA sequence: TGTGCCAGCAGCCAAGATGGGACAGGGAACACTGAAGCTTTCTTT. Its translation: CASSQDGTGNTEAFF.

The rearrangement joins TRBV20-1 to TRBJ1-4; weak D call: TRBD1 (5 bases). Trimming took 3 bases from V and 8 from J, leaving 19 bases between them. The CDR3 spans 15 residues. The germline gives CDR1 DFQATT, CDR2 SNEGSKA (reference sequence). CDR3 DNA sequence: TGCAGTGCTAGTAACCCGACGGGACTGAGCGAAAAACTGTTTTTT. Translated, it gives CSASNPTGLSEKLFF.

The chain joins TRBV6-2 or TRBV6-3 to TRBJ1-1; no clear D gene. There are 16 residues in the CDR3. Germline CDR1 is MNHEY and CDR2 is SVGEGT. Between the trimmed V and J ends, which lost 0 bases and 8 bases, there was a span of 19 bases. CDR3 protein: CASSYSIAGSPREAFF. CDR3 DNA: TGTGCCAGCAGTTACTCGATCGCGGGTTCTCCTCGGGAAGCTTTCTTT.

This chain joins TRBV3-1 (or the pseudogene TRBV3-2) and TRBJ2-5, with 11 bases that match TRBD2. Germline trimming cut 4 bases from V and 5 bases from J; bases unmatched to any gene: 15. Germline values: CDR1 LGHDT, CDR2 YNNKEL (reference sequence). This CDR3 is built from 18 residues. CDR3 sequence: CASSPALRTSGGRETQYF. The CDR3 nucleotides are TGTGCCAGCAGCCCCGCACTCCGTACTAGCGGGGGACGTGAGACCCAGTACTTC.

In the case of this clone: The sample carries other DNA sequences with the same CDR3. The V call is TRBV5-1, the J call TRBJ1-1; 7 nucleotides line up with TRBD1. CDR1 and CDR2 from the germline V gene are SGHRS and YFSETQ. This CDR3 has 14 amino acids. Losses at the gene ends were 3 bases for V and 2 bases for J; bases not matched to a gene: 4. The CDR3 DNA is TGCGCCAGCAGCTCGACAGGGCTAAACACTGAAGCTTTCTTT. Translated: CASSSTGLNTEAFF.

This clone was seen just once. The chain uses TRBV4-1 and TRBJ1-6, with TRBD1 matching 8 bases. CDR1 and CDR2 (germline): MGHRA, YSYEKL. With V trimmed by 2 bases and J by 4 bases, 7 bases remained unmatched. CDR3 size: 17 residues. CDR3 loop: CASSQSGQVFYNSPLHF. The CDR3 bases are TGCGCCAGCAGCCAATCGGGACAGGTTTTTTATAATTCACCCCTCCACTTT.

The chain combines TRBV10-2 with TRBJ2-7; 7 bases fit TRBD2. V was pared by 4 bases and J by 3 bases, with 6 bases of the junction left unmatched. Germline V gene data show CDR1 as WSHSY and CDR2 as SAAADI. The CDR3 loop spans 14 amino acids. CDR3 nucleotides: TGCGCCAGCAGTGGTAGGACGGGGGGCTACGAGCAGTACGTC. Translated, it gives CASSGRTGGYEQYV.

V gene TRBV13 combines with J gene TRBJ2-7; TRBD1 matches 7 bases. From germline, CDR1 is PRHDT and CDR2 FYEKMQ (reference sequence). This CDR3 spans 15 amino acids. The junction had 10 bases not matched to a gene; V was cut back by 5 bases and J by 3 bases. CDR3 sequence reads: CASSQTGPINYEQYF. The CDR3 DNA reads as TGTGCCAGCAGCCAGACAGGGCCAATTAACTACGAGCAGTACTTC.

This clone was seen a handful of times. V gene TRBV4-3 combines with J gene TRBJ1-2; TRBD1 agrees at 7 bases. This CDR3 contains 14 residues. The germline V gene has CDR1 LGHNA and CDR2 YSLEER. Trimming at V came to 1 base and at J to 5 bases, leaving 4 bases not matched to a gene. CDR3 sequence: CASSQGQGGYGYTF. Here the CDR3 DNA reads TGCGCCAGCAGCCAAGGACAGGGTGGGTATGGCTACACCTTC.

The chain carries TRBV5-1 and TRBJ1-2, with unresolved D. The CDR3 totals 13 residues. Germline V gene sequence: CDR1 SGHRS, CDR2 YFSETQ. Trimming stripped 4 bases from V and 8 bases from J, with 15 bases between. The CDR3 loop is CASSRDAGGGYTF. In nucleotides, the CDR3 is TGCGCCAGCAGCAGGGATGCCGGAGGGGGCTACACCTTC.

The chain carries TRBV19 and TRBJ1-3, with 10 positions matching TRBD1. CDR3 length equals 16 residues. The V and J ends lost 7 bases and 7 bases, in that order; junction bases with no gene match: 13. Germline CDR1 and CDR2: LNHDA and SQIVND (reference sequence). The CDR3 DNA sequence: TGTGCCAGTATCCGACCGGGGGACAGGGGAAGGAACACCATATATTTT. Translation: CASIRPGDRGRNTIYF. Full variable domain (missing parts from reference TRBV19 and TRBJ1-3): DGGITQSPKYLFRKEGQNVTLSCEQNLNHDAMYWYRQDPGQGLRLIYYSQIVNDFQKGDIAEGYSVSREKKESFPLTVTSAQKNPTAFYLCASIRPGDRGRNTIYFGEGSWLTVV.

The DNA for the CDR3 is TGTGCCAGCAGCTTAGGGACAGGGGGAGTCGTGAGCACTGAAGCTTTCTTT. It specifies CASSLGTGGVVSTEAFF. This sequence joins TRBV7-9 and TRBJ1-1; TRBD1 aligns across 10 bases. V lost 1 base and J lost 4; bases outside the gene matches: 9. The length of the CDR3 is 17 residues. CDR1 and CDR2 (germline): SEHNR, FQNEAQ (reference sequence).

The DNA of the CDR3 is TGTGCCAGTAGATACTATGGTCAGCCCCAGCATTTT. Amino acid sequence: CASRYYGQPQHF. V and J are TRBV19 and TRBJ1-5; D is unresolved. CDR1 and CDR2 from the germline V gene are LNHDA and SQIVND (reference sequence). Trimming stripped 6 bases from V and 6 bases from J, with 9 bases between. There are 12 residues in the CDR3.

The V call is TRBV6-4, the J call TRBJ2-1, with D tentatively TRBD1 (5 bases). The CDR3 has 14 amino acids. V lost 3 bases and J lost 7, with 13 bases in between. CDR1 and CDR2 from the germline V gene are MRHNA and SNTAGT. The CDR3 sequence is CASSEAIPGNEQFF. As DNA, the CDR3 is TGTGCCAGCAGTGAGGCGATCCCAGGGAATGAGCAGTTCTTC.

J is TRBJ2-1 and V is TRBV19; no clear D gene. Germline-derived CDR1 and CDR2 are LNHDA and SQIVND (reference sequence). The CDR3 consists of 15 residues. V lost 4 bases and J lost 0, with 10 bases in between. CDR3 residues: CASSKPLGSYNEQFF. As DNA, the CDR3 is TGTGCCAGTAGTAAGCCCCTAGGCTCCTACAATGAGCAGTTCTTC.